These T cell receptor beta chains were read from a single sample in a study of Tregs in tolerant kidney transplant recipients. Profiling relied on immunoSEQ multiplex PCR, and the TCRdb table lists in-frame clones only, not all of them. The sample has over 70,000 clones, 91% seen once. Sequences were derived from CD4+ T cells from blood (PBMCs), sampled 24 months after the transplant. These receptor sequences come from a human patient who received a combined kidney and bone marrow transplant. T cells may partly derive from the graft donor. Both conserved end residues are part of each CDR3. D genes are given only for firm matches. Size is omitted from some rows. Given values are once, few, many or a class for expanded clones.

>TRBJ2-3|TRBV4-3|once|TRBD1
TGCGCCAGCAGCCCGGGACGCGGGACAGGGACAGATACGCAGTATTTT
CASSPGRGTGTDTQYF
>TRBJ2-7|TRBV5-4|-|-
TGTGCCAGCAGCTCTGACATCACCTACGAGCAGTACTTC
CASSSDITYEQYF
>TRBJ2-5|TRBV7-3|-|TRBD2
TGTGCCAGCAGCTTTTCTGGCGGGGGGGAAGAGACCCAGTACTTC
CASSFSGGGEETQYF
>TRBJ1-1|TRBV18|-|-
TGTGCCAGCTCAGCAGTTTCCAGGGCGAACACTGAAGCTTTCTTT
CASSAVSRANTEAFF
>TRBJ2-7|TRBV16|-|TRBD2
TGTGCCAGCAGTCGTCGGGGGGGCACCCGAGACGAGCAGTACTTC
CASSRRGGTRDEQYF
>TRBJ2-3|TRBV18|-|TRBD2
TGTGCCAGCTCACGGACTAGCGGGATGGCGGGAGATACGCAGTATTTT
CASSRTSGMAGDTQYF
>TRBJ2-5|TRBV28|-|TRBD2
TGTGCCAGCAGTTCCCGACTAGCGGGGGGGGTAGGGGAGACCCAGTACTTC
CASSSRLAGGVGETQYF
>TRBJ2-1|TRBV15|-|-
TGTGCCACCAGATTGAATGGGGGGGCTTCCTACAATGAGCAGTTCTTC
CATRLNGGASYNEQFF
>TRBJ2-7|TRBV29-1|-|-
TGCAGCGCGAAGACAGGAGTCTACGAGCAGTACTTC
CSAKTGVYEQYF
>TRBJ1-2|TRBV28|once|-
TGTGCCAGCAGTTTAGGCGGGTTTAGGAACTATGGCTACACCTTC
CASSLGGFRNYGYTF
>TRBJ2-7|TRBV18|-|TRBD1
TGTGCCAGCTCACCGGACAGGGGAGGCTACGAGCAGTACTTC
CASSPDRGGYEQYF
>TRBJ2-2|TRBV5-1|once|-
TGCGCCAGCAGCCTACTTACCGACAGTTCCGGGGAGCTGTTTTTT
CASSLLTDSSGELFF
>TRBJ1-5|TRBV28|-|-
TGTGCCAGCAGTCCCTTCGACAGGAGCAATCAGCCCCAGCATTTT
CASSPFDRSNQPQHF
>TRBJ1-6|TRBV7-3|-|-
TGTGCCAGCAGCCCGCCGGGGGGGGCCGGGTCAACTAGTTCACCCCTCCACTTT
CASSPPGGAGSTSSPLHF
>TRBJ1-2|TRBV2|-|TRBD1
TGTGCCAGCAGTCCAGACAGGGCTAAAGGCTACACCTTC
CASSPDRAKGYTF
>TRBJ2-7|TRBV11-2|-|-
TGTGCCAGCAGATCCCTTCAACTCGGCTACGAGCAGTACTTC
CASRSLQLGYEQYF
>TRBJ2-7|TRBV18|-|-
TGTGCCAGCTCACCATCAGGCGAGCAGTACTTC
CASSPSGEQYF
>TRBJ1-6|TRBV6-5|-|-
TGTGCCAGCAAGGCAGGGTCCTATAATTCCCCCCTCCACTTT
CASKAGSYNSPLHF
>TRBJ2-2|TRBV4-1|once|TRBD1
TGCGCCAGCAGCCACTCCCCCCACCGGGACAGGACGAACACCGGGGAGCTGTTTTTT
CASSHSPHRDRTNTGELFF
>TRBJ2-3|TRBV10-1|once|TRBD1
TGCGCCAGCAGAGCCTTGGACAGGGCTTCGACAGATACGCAGTATTTT
CASRALDRASTDTQYF
>TRBJ2-7|TRBV30|-|TRBD2
TGTGCCTGGAGTGGACTAGCTGGACTTTCATACGAGCAGTACTTC
CAWSGLAGLSYEQYF
>TRBJ2-7|TRBV7-6|-|TRBD1
TGTGCCAGCAGCTTAGTATTTAGACAGGGGGTCAACGAGCAGTACTTC
CASSLVFRQGVNEQYF
>TRBJ1-4|TRBV18|-|TRBD1
TGTGCCAGCTCACTCAGGACAGGGAAAAATGAAAAACTGTTTTTT
CASSLRTGKNEKLFF
>TRBJ2-7|TRBV30|-|-
TGTGCCTGGAGGAGCTCCTACGAGCAGTACTTC
CAWRSSYEQYF
>TRBJ2-7|TRBV28|-|TRBD2
TGTGCCAGCAGTCCCCAGACTAGCTTGACAGTGCAGTACTTC
CASSPQTSLTVQYF
>TRBJ2-7|TRBV11-3|-|TRBD2
TGTGCCAGCTGCGGGAGGAACTACGAGCAGTACTTC
CASCGRNYEQYF